The subject of this entry is one T cell receptor beta chain. Its antigen specificity is not known. The input lacks base qualities; no much larger clone sits a single base away. Participants in the prospective study were enrolled through a virtual design, were aged roughly 18 to 90 years, and lived in approximately 24 United States geographic areas. To assign participants to cohorts, the prospective study relied on clinical history that participants themselves reported in a screening survey and a study questionnaire. Mobile phlebotomists in the prospective study collected whole blood, serum and a nasopharyngeal or oropharyngeal swab from every participant. Additional blood draws and questionnaires over an approximately two-month period could optionally be provided by prospective study participants. Before DNA extraction, prospective study blood samples were shipped either frozen or at room temperature.

The record originates from a study of blood T cell repertoires in COVID-19 (dated by TCRdb to the early 2020s). Broadly, across the study: Collaborator samples came from the United States, Italy and Spain and covered acute and convalescent phases of COVID-19. Deeply sampled blood TCRbeta repertoires from subjects exposed to, actively infected with, or recovered from COVID-19 were included in the dataset. The repertoires were released in a freely available public database intended as a resource for research on the immune response to SARS-CoV-2. The sample metadata nearly always contained a de-identified subject ID, COVID-19 status, age in years and sex. Samples came from the ongoing ImmuneRACE study (first 160 participants) plus 1,254 subjects from 6 global collaborators. Where available, HLA class I and class II types were taken from metadata supplied by the sample provider and were not determined by assay-based typing. The prospective study material was composed of cDNA or gDNA derived from T cells, B-cell-depleted T cells, or PBMCs. Broader findings and caveats from the paper: Clinical and demographic metadata were provided uncurated, with the amount varying by source and participant.

V lost 3 bases and J lost 6 bases; the stretch between them is 13 bases long. Sequences SGHRS (CDR1) and YFSETQ (CDR2) are obtained from the germline V gene. Including the terminal cysteine and phenylalanine, the CDR3 comprises 15 residues. The CDR3 DNA has 45 bases and is translated from base 1. TCRbeta CDR3 regions were amplified from genomic DNA by means of the immunoSEQ Assay, a bias-controlled multiplex PCR. Per the source publication's procedure: The number of nucleated cells in each sample was estimated from the amplification of reference gene primers within the assay. Sequence reads were collapsed and filtered to measure the absolute abundance of every unique TCRbeta CDR3 rearrangement. For each sample, productive Simpson clonality was calculated as the square root of Simpson's diversity index over productive rearrangements. TCRdb mirrors the immuneACCESS table, restricted to in-frame sequences. Some clones are absent from its copies; in checked studies, under half trace to an unresolved V gene, and the reason for the others is unknown. V, J and clone size are taken as reported in that table, and D and trimming were inferred from the DNA itself. For this sample the table gives 400,000 or so clones, of which nearly 90% were detected only once. The top ten clones comprise 2% to 2.5% of the sample.

The rearranged chain carries TRBV5-1 and TRBJ1-6, with TRBD1 as a weak D call on 5 bases. The TCR comes from a woman in her thirties or forties with acute COVID-19. The source material was PBMCs or T cells enriched from blood (not recorded which). The nucleotide sequence reads as follows: TGCGCCAGCAGCTCGCAGGGAGGGAGTAATTCACCCCTCCACTTT. Translated, it reads CASSSQGGSNSPLHF.